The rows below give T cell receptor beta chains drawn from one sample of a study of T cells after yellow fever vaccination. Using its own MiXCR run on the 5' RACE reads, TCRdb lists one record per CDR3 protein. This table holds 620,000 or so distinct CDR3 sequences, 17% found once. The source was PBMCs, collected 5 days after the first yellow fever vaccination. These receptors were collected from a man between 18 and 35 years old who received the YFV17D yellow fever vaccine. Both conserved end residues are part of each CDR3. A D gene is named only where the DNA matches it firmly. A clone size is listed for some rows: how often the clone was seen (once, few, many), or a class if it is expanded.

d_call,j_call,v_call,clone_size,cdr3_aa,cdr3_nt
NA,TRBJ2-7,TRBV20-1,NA,CSALTGKSYEQYF,TGCAGTGCCCTGACAGGTAAAAGCTACGAGCAGTACTTC
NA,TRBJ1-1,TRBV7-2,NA,CASSLHREAFF,TGTGCCAGCAGCTTACATCGGGAAGCTTTCTTT
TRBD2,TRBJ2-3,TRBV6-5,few,CASSYGTSGGAPDTQYF,TGTGCCAGCAGTTACGGGACTAGCGGGGGGGCCCCAGATACGCAGTATTTT
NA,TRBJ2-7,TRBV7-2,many,CASSLGPSYEQYF,TGTGCCAGCAGTCTGGGACCGAGCTACGAGCAGTACTTC
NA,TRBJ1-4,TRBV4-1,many,CASSFGQGNEKLFF,TGCGCCAGCAGCTTCGGCCAGGGGAATGAAAAACTGTTTTTT
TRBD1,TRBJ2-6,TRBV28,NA,CASSLGGTGGVANVLTF,TGTGCCAGCAGTTTGGGTGGGACAGGGGGGGTAGCCAACGTCCTGACTTTC
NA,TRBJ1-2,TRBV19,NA,CASSNEFYGYTF,TGTGCCAGTAGTAATGAGTTCTATGGCTACACCTTC
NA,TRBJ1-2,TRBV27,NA,CASSSGRMNGYTF,TGTGCCAGCAGTTCGGGCAGGATGAATGGCTACACCTTC
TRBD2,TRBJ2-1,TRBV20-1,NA,CSARETSGGYNEQFF,TGCAGTGCTAGAGAGACTAGCGGGGGATACAATGAGCAGTTCTTC
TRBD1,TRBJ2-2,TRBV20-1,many,CSARDQGAGTGELFF,TGCAGTGCTAGAGATCAGGGGGCGGGTACCGGGGAGCTGTTTTTT
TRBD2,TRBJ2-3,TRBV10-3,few,CATRASGGTTDTQYF,TGTGCCACCCGGGCTAGCGGGGGCACCACAGATACGCAGTATTTT
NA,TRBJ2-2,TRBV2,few,CASSTPQGTGELFF,TGTGCCAGCAGTACCCCACAGGGTACCGGGGAGCTGTTTTTT
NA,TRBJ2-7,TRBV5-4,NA,CASSGPQRNEQYF,TGTGCCAGCAGCGGGCCACAGAGGAACGAGCAGTACTTC
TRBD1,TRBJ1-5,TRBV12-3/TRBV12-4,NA,CASSRRTGGANQPQHF,TGTGCCAGCAGTCGCCGGACAGGGGGCGCAAATCAGCCCCAGCATTTT
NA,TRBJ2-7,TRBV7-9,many,CASSSSPGHLSYEQYF,TGTGCCAGCAGCTCTTCCCCGGGACACCTATCCTACGAGCAGTACTTC
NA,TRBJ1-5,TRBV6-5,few,CASSYGDGDQPQHF,TGTGCCAGCAGTTACGGGGACGGGGATCAGCCCCAGCATTTT
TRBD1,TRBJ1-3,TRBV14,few,CASRGQGRNTIYF,TGTGCCAGCAGAGGACAGGGAAGAAACACCATATATTTT
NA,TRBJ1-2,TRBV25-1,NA,CASSDPSMEGANYGYTF,TGTGCCAGCAGTGATCCTTCGATGGAGGGAGCTAACTATGGCTACACCTTC
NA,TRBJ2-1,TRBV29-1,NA,CSADKQASSYNEQFF,TGCAGCGCGGATAAACAGGCGAGCTCCTACAATGAGCAGTTCTTC
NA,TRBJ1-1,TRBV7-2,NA,CASTPGLVQGSAFF,TGTGCCAGCACCCCGGGGCTTGTTCAGGGGTCAGCTTTCTTT
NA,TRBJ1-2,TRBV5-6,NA,CASSLQGSEGYGYTF,TGTGCCAGCAGCTTGCAAGGCTCTGAGGGCTATGGCTACACCTTC
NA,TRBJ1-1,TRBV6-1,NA,CASNYNYMNTEAFF,TGTGCCAGCAACTACAATTACATGAACACTGAAGCTTTCTTT
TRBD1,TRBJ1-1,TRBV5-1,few,CASSLFGTGGAYTEAFF,TGCGCCAGCAGCTTGTTTGGGACAGGGGGCGCGTACACTGAAGCTTTCTTT
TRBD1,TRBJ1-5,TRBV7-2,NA,CASSLVPTGTQPQHF,TGTGCCAGCAGCTTAGTTCCGACAGGGACCCAGCCCCAGCATTTT
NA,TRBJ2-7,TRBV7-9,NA,CASSPYGVNYEQYF,TGTGCCAGCAGCCCGTACGGGGTGAACTACGAGCAGTACTTC
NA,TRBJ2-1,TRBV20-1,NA,CSALPELPINEQFF,TGCAGTGCTTTACCGGAACTTCCCATTAATGAGCAGTTCTTC